The next 22 T cell receptor beta chains were all read from a single sample in a study of T-cell memory formation after mild COVID-19. A single record per CDR3 protein comes from TCRdb applying MiXCR to the 5' RACE reads. The repertoire includes roughly 200,000 distinct CDR3 sequences, around 20% of them detected once, and roughly 2.6% sits in the top ten. The material sequenced was PBMCs or a T cell subset sorted from them (not recorded which). The receptors shown here come from an adult woman who had mild COVID-19 (a few samples of this study predate the infection). Cell type and time point are not known.

The chain combines TRBV5-6 with TRBJ1-1, with 7 nucleotides matching TRBD1. V gave up 4 bases and J gave up 1 base; unmatched junction bases: 7. CDR1 SGHDT and CDR2 YYEEEE come from the germline V gene. This CDR3 region has 15 residues. The CDR3 reads CASSTGARTNTEAFF. The CDR3 DNA follows: TGTGCCAGCAGCACAGGGGCGAGGACGAACACTGAAGCTTTCTTT.

This clonotype was seen a handful of times. The gene calls are TRBV18 and TRBJ2-7; TRBD1 matches at 10 bases. Germline-derived CDR1 and CDR2 are KGHSH and LQKENI. The CDR3 is made up of 15 amino acids. V lost 2 bases and J lost 3; bases outside the gene matches: 4. CDR3 amino acids: CASSPTTGGSYEQYF. The CDR3 DNA follows: TGTGCCAGCTCACCAACGACAGGGGGCAGCTACGAGCAGTACTTC. Full variable domain (rest looked up from reference TRBV18 and TRBJ2-7): NAGVMQNPRHLVRRRGQEARLRCSPMKGHSHVYWYRQLPEEGLKFMVYLQKENIIDESGMPKERFSAEFPKEGPSILRIQQVVRGDSAAYFCASSPTTGGSYEQYFGPGTRLTVT.

The V call is TRBV7-6, the J call TRBJ2-3; TRBD2 matches 9 bases. This CDR3 is 15 amino acids long. Trimming took 5 bases from V and 2 from J; bases not matched to a gene: 5. Germline V CDR1 and CDR2: SGHVS, FNYEAQ. The CDR3 DNA sequence: TGTGCCAGCAGCATTTCTAGCGGGGTCACAGATACGCAGTATTTT. Residues: CASSISSGVTDTQYF.

This clonotype was recorded a few times. The chain couples TRBV5-1 to TRBJ2-5; 8 bases match TRBD2. The V gene end was trimmed by 0 bases and the J gene end by 4 bases; junction bases not matched to a gene: 8. Per the germline V gene, CDR1 is SGHRS and CDR2 is YFSETQ. The CDR3 has 16 residues. CDR3 coding DNA: TGCGCCAGCAGCTTGGCCAAAGCGGGAGAGTCAGAGACCCAGTACTTC. Translated: CASSLAKAGESETQYF.

This clonotype was detected only a few times. J is TRBJ1-4 and V is TRBV6-5; TRBD1 aligns across 9 bases. Per germline, CDR1 MNHEY and CDR2 SVGAGI. The CDR3 has 16 residues. The V and J ends lost 7 bases and 12 bases, in that order; junction bases with no gene match: 18. CDR3 residues: CASTYTLGQGRGELFF. The DNA for the CDR3 is TGTGCCAGCACCTACACACTGGGACAGGGTCGGGGTGAACTGTTTTTT.

The genes are TRBV5-1 and TRBJ2-5; TRBD1 aligns across 9 bases. The CDR3 is 16 amino acids. J gave up 0 bases and V 4 bases, and 7 bases lay outside the gene matches. Germline assignment: CDR1 SGHRS and CDR2 YFSETQ. The CDR3 coding sequence is TGCGCCAGCAGCCCGGGGACAGGGACCAACCAAGAGACCCAGTACTTC. This sequence encodes CASSPGTGTNQETQYF.

In its sample, this clonotype was seen a few times. V gene TRBV4-1 combines with J gene TRBJ1-5; D is unresolved. CDR3 size: 13 residues. V lost 1 base, J lost 6 bases, and 7 bases lay in between. CDR1 and CDR2 from the germline V gene are MGHRA and YSYEKL. CDR3 nucleotide sequence: TGCGCCAGCAGCCAAGGACTGGTTCAGCCCCAGCATTTT. Translated: CASSQGLVQPQHF.

At least ten counts were recorded for this clonotype. This chain connects TRBV5-1 to TRBJ2-2; D ambiguous. Looked up from germline, CDR1 is SGHRS and CDR2 is YFSETQ. Trimming stripped 1 base from V and 1 base from J, with 20 bases between. This CDR3 comprises 19 residues. CDR3 in DNA: TGCGCCAGCAGCTTGAACTCGGGCCGGGCCCTACAGAACACCGGGGAGCTGTTTTTT. This encodes CASSLNSGRALQNTGELFF.

The V and J genes are TRBV5-1 and TRBJ2-5, with unresolved D. Between the trimmed V and J ends, which lost 0 bases and 7 bases, there was a span of 4 bases. Germline-derived CDR1 and CDR2 are SGHRS and YFSETQ. This CDR3 has 11 amino acids. In DNA, the CDR3 is TGCGCCAGCAGCTTGGAAGGGACCCAGTACTTC. Its protein product is CASSLEGTQYF.

There are a few counts of this clonotype. The chain recombines TRBV5-6 with TRBJ1-6, with a tentative D call TRBD1 (5 bases). CDR3 size: 15 residues. Trimming took 0 bases from V and 8 from J, leaving 12 bases between them. Germline CDR1 and CDR2: SGHDT and YYEEEE. The CDR3 region has the DNA TGTGCCAGCAGCTTGGTATCCAGGGATCATTCACCCCTCCACTTT. It encodes CASSLVSRDHSPLHF.

This clonotype was found a few times. The gene calls are TRBV7-9 and TRBJ1-2; 8 bases are a match to TRBD1. Trimming took 4 bases from V and 4 from J; bases not matched to a gene: 8. CDR3 size: 15 residues. Per the germline V gene, CDR1 is SEHNR and CDR2 is FQNEAQ (reference sequence). The CDR3 loop is CASSSSGTGTYGYTF. The CDR3 region has the DNA TGTGCCAGCAGCTCCTCCGGGACAGGAACCTATGGCTACACCTTC.

The chain has TRBV11-1 and TRBJ2-7, with a tentative D call TRBD1 (5 bases). V was cut by 0 bases and J by 6 bases, with 12 bases left in between. The germline V gene encodes CDR1 SGHAT and CDR2 FQDESV (reference sequence). The CDR3 has 14 residues. CDR3 loop: CASSLARQPLEQYF. DNA for the CDR3: TGTGCCAGCAGCTTAGCGCGACAGCCCCTCGAGCAGTACTTC.

This clonotype was seen a handful of times. The V and J genes are TRBV7-2 and TRBJ2-3; D unclear. V lost 5 bases, J lost 10 bases, and 13 bases lay in between. The CDR3 spans 12 residues. From germline, CDR1 is SGHTA and CDR2 FQGNSA. CDR3 sequence (DNA): TGTGCCAGCAGCAAACTAAAAGAGGCGCAGTATTTT. It translates to CASSKLKEAQYF.

This clonotype was found a few times. CDR3 nucleotides: TGTGCCAGCACTCCCCGGGGATTCGGCGAGCAGTACTTC. As protein: CASTPRGFGEQYF. V gene TRBV2 combines with J gene TRBJ2-7, with D maybe TRBD2 (5 bases). Germline V gene lookup returns CDR1 SNHLY and CDR2 FYNNEI. Between the trimmed V and J ends, which lost 7 bases and 6 bases, there was a span of 16 bases. The CDR3 is made up of 13 amino acids.

This clonotype was counted a few times. This chain joins TRBV10-3 and TRBJ2-1; TRBD1 matches at 8 bases. The CDR3 spans 14 residues. The germline gives CDR1 ENHRY, CDR2 SYGVKD. Trimming at V came to 6 bases and at J to 5 bases, leaving 6 bases not matched to a gene. The CDR3 DNA follows: TGTGCCATCAGCTCGGGACAGGTCAACAATGAGCAGTTCTTC. Translation gives CAISSGQVNNEQFF.

This clonotype has ten or more counts. The rearrangement uses TRBV4-1 and TRBJ1-4; the D is unclear. Germline-derived CDR1 and CDR2 are MGHRA and YSYEKL. The CDR3 consists of 16 residues. Trimming took off 1 base at V and 8 bases at J, with 17 bases between the two ends. This chain's CDR3 is CASSQGGYGTVEKLFF. The CDR3 DNA reads as TGCGCCAGCAGCCAAGGAGGGTACGGCACGGTGGAAAAACTGTTTTTT.

V usage is TRBV11-1 and J usage is TRBJ2-2; TRBD1 matches at 7 bases. J lost 8 bases, V lost 5 bases, and 5 bases had no gene match. The CDR3 sequence is 13 residues long. Per the germline V gene, CDR1 is SGHAT and CDR2 is FQDESV (reference sequence). As DNA, the CDR3 is TGTGCCAGCAGCCGACAGGGAGCAGGGGAGCTGTTTTTT. The encoded protein is CASSRQGAGELFF.

This clonotype came up a few times. The chain employs TRBV10-3 and TRBJ2-3, with D unclear. This CDR3 spans 13 amino acids. Germline V gene sequence: CDR1 ENHRY, CDR2 SYGVKD. Trimming stripped 4 bases from V and 0 bases from J, with 5 bases between. The chain's CDR3 is CAISGTSTDTQYF. In nucleotides, the CDR3 is TGTGCCATCAGTGGGACGAGCACAGATACGCAGTATTTT.

V gene TRBV12-3 or TRBV12-4 combines with J gene TRBJ1-5, with 7 bases lining up with TRBD1. This CDR3 is built from 15 residues. Trimming cost V 6 bases and J 1 base; bases outside gene matches: 6. Here the CDR3 DNA reads TGTGCCAGCAGACCGACAGGGACGAGCAATCAGCCCCAGCATTTT. It translates to CASRPTGTSNQPQHF.

This clonotype appeared a few times. This chain connects TRBV7-3 to TRBJ1-2; D is undetermined. Germline CDR1 reads SGHTA; CDR2 reads FQGTGA. Trimming took off 1 base at V and 0 bases at J, with 9 bases between the two ends. This CDR3 spans 15 amino acids. For the CDR3, the DNA is TGTGCCAGCAGCTTAAGTCGAATAGCTAACTATGGCTACACCTTC. Protein: CASSLSRIANYGYTF. The whole variable domain, remainder taken from reference TRBV7-3 and TRBJ1-2, is GAGVSQTPSNKVTEKGKYVELRCDPISGHTALYWYRQSLGQGPEFLIYFQGTGAADDSGLPNDRFFAVRPEGSVSTLKIQRTERGDSAVYLCASSLSRIANYGYTFGSGTRLTVV.

This clonotype was seen a handful of times. The rearrangement uses TRBV5-1 and TRBJ1-2; 7 bases agree with TRBD1. The CDR3 has 16 residues. Germline CDR1 and CDR2: SGHRS and YFSETQ. Germline trimming cut 4 bases from V and 0 bases from J; bases unmatched to any gene: 9. CDR3 sequence: CASSVRQGPSNYGYTF. The CDR3 nucleotides read TGCGCCAGCAGCGTTCGACAGGGACCCTCTAACTATGGCTACACCTTC.

This clonotype was observed a handful of times. The rearrangement joins TRBV6-6 to TRBJ2-7; 9 nucleotides align to TRBD2. The V gene's germline CDR1 is MNHNY and CDR2 SVGAGI (reference sequence). With V trimmed by 0 bases and J by 5 bases, 5 bases remained unmatched. There are 15 residues in the CDR3. This CDR3 reads CASSYSKRGVDEQYF. CDR3 coding DNA: TGTGCCAGCAGTTACTCGAAGCGGGGGGTCGACGAGCAGTACTTC.